The present TCR beta chain was sequenced within a study of T cells in women clearing cervical HPV infection. Regarding the study as a whole: Combining TCR richness with V gene abundances gave around 0.83 AUC.

Each participant carried one incident cervical HPV16 infection only. This table comes from immunoSEQ multiplex PCR, and its TCRdb copy is limited to in-frame clones, with some not included. This sample's clone table lists 7,500 to 10,000 clones. V gave up 6 bases and J gave up 5 bases, with 8 bases separating them. The CDR3 covers 11 residues. Germline CDR1 reads SGHRS; CDR2 reads YFSETQ. A remark on this clone: Its antigen remains unknown. The read comes to an end 3 residues before the CDR3 does, leaving the germline J gene to fill in the end.

The chain combines TRBV5-1 with TRBJ1-1; D possibly corresponds to TRBD1 (6 bases). This receptor was identified in a woman aged 18 to 75 with a cervical HPV16 infection that either progressed to CIN3+ or cleared (not recorded which). The sequenced material came from blood buffy coat. The sequenced part of the CDR3 DNA is TGCGCCAGCACCAGGGGTACTGAA. Translation: CASTRGTE. The full CDR3 reads CASTRGTEAFF.